Listed here are 29 T cell receptor beta chains from one sample, sequenced in a study of cytomegalovirus exposure and HLA in healthy donors. The PCR used 60 Vbeta and 13 Jbeta primers. This table comes from immunoSEQ multiplex PCR, and its TCRdb copy is limited to in-frame clones, with some not included. The sample shows over 50,000 clones, roughly 90% of them seen only once. Sequencing input: PBMCs. The source of these receptors is a man younger than 45 in good health and CMV-seropositive.

The genes are TRBV27 and TRBJ1-5, with D possibly matching TRBD1 (5 bases). Germline loops: CDR1 MNHEY, CDR2 SMNVEV (reference sequence). This CDR3 is 16 amino acids long. V lost 2 bases and J lost 3, with 14 bases in between. The CDR3 is CASSLAGQPNNQPQHF. CDR3 DNA: TGTGCCAGCAGTTTAGCGGGGCAGCCTAACAATCAGCCCCAGCATTTT.

The chain is built from TRBV5-4 and TRBJ2-7; maybe TRBD2 (6 bases). The CDR3 runs 16 residues. With 5 bases removed from V and 2 bases from J, the gap between germline ends came to 20 bases. Germline values: CDR1 SGHNT, CDR2 YYREEE (reference sequence). In DNA form, the CDR3 reads TGTGCCAGCAGTTTAGGTGGCGGGACGGACCCCTACGAGCAGTACTTC. This encodes CASSLGGGTDPYEQYF.

This clone has only a few counts. This chain connects TRBV4-3 to TRBJ2-7, with 8 bases that match TRBD1. CDR3 size: 14 residues. Germline V gives CDR1 LGHNA, CDR2 YSLEER. V trimming: 4 bases; J trimming: 3 bases; junction bases outside the gene matches: 5. CDR3 nucleotides: TGCGCCAGCAGCCCAGACAGGGGTTTCTACGAGCAGTACTTC. This codes for CASSPDRGFYEQYF.

The chain employs TRBV5-4 and TRBJ1-3; 7 positions match TRBD1. Germline V CDR1 and CDR2: SGHNT, YYREEE (reference sequence). The trim removed 5 bases at V and 0 bases at J, leaving 2 bases unmatched. The CDR3 spans 14 residues. CDR3 in DNA: TGTGCCAGCAGTCGGGACAGCTCTGGAAACACCATATATTTT. Translating it yields CASSRDSSGNTIYF.

The rearrangement uses TRBV6-5 and TRBJ1-2; 10 bases match TRBD1. The V and J ends lost 5 bases and 4 bases, in that order; junction bases with no gene match: 7. Germline CDR1 is MNHEY and CDR2 is SVGAGI. This CDR3 comprises 15 residues. CDR3 protein: CASSLWTGGIYGYTF. The DNA of the CDR3 is TGTGCCAGCAGTCTCTGGACAGGGGGAATCTATGGCTACACCTTC.

CDR3 nucleotides: TGTGCCAGCAGTGAAGGGGGTTGGGGCAATTCACCCCTCCACTTT. Its protein product is CASSEGGWGNSPLHF. The chain couples TRBV6-1 to TRBJ1-6, with D perhaps TRBD1 (5 bases). Germline V lookup: CDR1 MNHNS, CDR2 SASEGT. This CDR3 contains 15 residues. Trimming removed 1 base at V and 7 bases at J, with 11 bases between.

This chain uses TRBV5-4 with TRBJ1-1; no clear D. This CDR3 has 12 residues. Trimming shortened V by 3 bases and J by 5 bases, and 8 bases separated the two germline ends. Germline CDR1 and CDR2: SGHNT and YYREEE (reference sequence). CDR3 in amino acids: CASSSRETEAFF. For the CDR3, the DNA is TGTGCCAGCAGCTCCCGGGAGACTGAAGCTTTCTTT.

The chain links TRBV19 to TRBJ1-1; no definite D call. CDR3 length equals 14 residues. Per germline, CDR1 LNHDA and CDR2 SQIVND (reference sequence). The V end was cut by 7 bases, the J end by 2 bases, with 14 bases between. In DNA, the CDR3 is TGTGCCAGTACCCGTTTACCTATTAACACTGAAGCTTTCTTT. This encodes CASTRLPINTEAFF.

The chain carries TRBV18 and TRBJ2-1; perhaps TRBD2 as D (5 bases). V gave up 0 bases and J gave up 12 bases, with 12 bases separating them. Germline lookup yields CDR1 KGHSH and CDR2 LQKENI. This CDR3 comprises 13 residues. This CDR3 is CASSPPEGRGQFF. The CDR3 nucleotides read TGTGCCAGCTCACCACCCGAGGGTAGAGGGCAGTTCTTC.

The J gene is TRBJ2-7, the V gene TRBV28; D possibly corresponds to TRBD1 (6 bases). The CDR3 loop spans 16 amino acids. Per germline, CDR1 MDHEN and CDR2 SYDVKM. Trimming pared 6 bases from V and 2 bases from J, leaving 20 bases between. The CDR3 here is CASRVGAGARAYEQYF. CDR3 coding DNA: TGTGCCAGCAGAGTGGGGGCAGGGGCGCGGGCCTACGAGCAGTACTTC.

V and J are TRBV7-8 and TRBJ2-5; 12 bases match TRBD1. Germline V gene lookup returns CDR1 SGHVS and CDR2 FQNEAQ. V lost 4 bases and J lost 5; bases outside the gene matches: 8. This CDR3 spans 16 amino acids. The CDR3 DNA follows: TGTGCCAGCAGCTCCGCCGGGACAGGGGGCAGGGAGACCCAGTACTTC. Residues: CASSSAGTGGRETQYF.

The gene calls are TRBV9 and TRBJ2-7, with D uncertain. The V gene's germline CDR1 is SGDLS and CDR2 YYNGEE. The CDR3 sequence is 14 residues long. V was cut by 6 bases and J by 6 bases, with 19 bases left in between. The CDR3 DNA reads TGTGCCAGCACTGATAACTCCGCATCGGGCGAGCAGTACTTC. It specifies CASTDNSASGEQYF.

The chain employs TRBV6-5 and TRBJ2-5; 7 nucleotides align to TRBD2. The V and J ends lost 5 bases and 7 bases, in that order; junction bases with no gene match: 7. Germline CDR1 reads MNHEY; CDR2 reads SVGAGI. There are 13 residues in the CDR3. CDR3 region: CASSAYTSATQYF. CDR3 nucleotides: TGTGCCAGCAGTGCCTATACTAGCGCGACCCAGTACTTC.

The chain carries TRBV5-4 and TRBJ2-3; possibly TRBD2 for D (6 bases). CDR3 length equals 14 residues. Germline CDR1 SGHNT, CDR2 YYREEE (reference sequence). The ends were cut back, 3 bases at V and 3 bases at J, with 11 bases in the middle. CDR3 bases: TGTGCCAGCAGCTGGGCCCGGGAGACAGATACGCAGTATTTT. It yields the protein CASSWARETDTQYF.

The chain joins TRBV30 to TRBJ2-7; D might be TRBD2 (5 bases). CDR1 GTSNPN and CDR2 SVGIG come from the germline V gene (reference sequence). This CDR3 contains 11 residues. Between the trimmed V and J ends, which lost 4 bases and 4 bases, there was a span of 8 bases. This CDR3 is CAWTSGYEQYF. CDR3 sequence (DNA): TGTGCCTGGACCTCGGGGTACGAGCAGTACTTC. The entire variable domain, with the rest obtained from reference TRBV30 and TRBJ2-7, is as follows: SQTIHQWPATLVQPVGSPLSLECTVEGTSNPNLYWYRQAAGRGLQLLFYSVGIGQISSEVPQNLSASRPQDRQFILSSKKLLLSDSGFYLCAWTSGYEQYFGPGTRLTVT.

The chain joins TRBV10-1 to TRBJ2-5; TRBD1 might be the D (7 bases). The CDR3 totals 12 residues. Trimming pared 5 bases from V and 5 bases from J, leaving 9 bases between. CDR1 and CDR2 (germline): WNHNN, SYGVQD (reference sequence). CDR3 in amino acids: CASSPGGETQYF. DNA of the CDR3: TGCGCCAGCAGTCCAGGGGGGGAGACCCAGTACTTC.

The rearrangement links TRBV5-1 to TRBJ2-5; 11 bases align to TRBD2. CDR3 length: 16 residues. V dropped 0 bases and J dropped 4; count of bases not matched to a gene: 5. Per germline, CDR1 SGHRS and CDR2 YFSETQ. CDR3 nucleotide sequence: TGCGCCAGCAGCTTGGGACTAGCGGGGCTCCGAGAGACCCAGTACTTC. It specifies CASSLGLAGLRETQYF.

The chain combines TRBV5-1 with TRBJ2-7; perhaps TRBD1 as D (6 bases). Trimming cost V 2 bases and J 5 bases, with 14 bases left between them. This CDR3 spans 14 amino acids. The germline gives CDR1 SGHRS, CDR2 YFSETQ. The CDR3 region has the DNA TGCGCCAGCAGCTTCGGACAGTGGGCAGACGAGCAGTACTTC. Translating it yields CASSFGQWADEQYF.

The CDR3 DNA is TGTGCCATCAGTGTTCGCTTAACCGGGACAGGGTATGGCTACACCTTC. This translates into CAISVRLTGTGYGYTF. The V call is TRBV10-3, the J call TRBJ1-2, with 9 bases lining up with TRBD1. This CDR3 contains 16 residues. After removal of 4 bases from V and 5 bases from J, the junction contained 11 bases not matched to a gene. Germline CDR1 is ENHRY and CDR2 is SYGVKD.

The CDR3, as DNA: TGTGCCAGCAGAGAAGCGGGAGGTTCAGATACGCAGTATTTT. Translated, it gives CASREAGGSDTQYF. This chain connects TRBV6-5 to TRBJ2-3; 9 positions agree with TRBD2. CDR1 is MNHEY and CDR2 is SVGAGI in the germline V gene. J was trimmed by 4 bases and V by 6 bases; bases with no gene match: 5. The CDR3 has 14 amino acids.

The chain recombines TRBV6-5 with TRBJ2-1; D ambiguous. The CDR3 loop spans 15 amino acids. Trimming removed 5 bases at V and 0 bases at J, with 11 bases between. CDR1 MNHEY and CDR2 SVGAGI come from the germline V gene. DNA of the CDR3: TGTGCCAGCAGTCAAGATCATAGCTCCTACAATGAGCAGTTCTTC. Translated: CASSQDHSSYNEQFF.

V usage is TRBV6-6 and J usage is TRBJ1-1, with TRBD1 as a possible D gene (6 bases). The CDR3 is 13 amino acids. V was pared by 6 bases and J by 0 bases, with 8 bases between. In germline, CDR1 is MNHNY, CDR2 SVGAGI (reference sequence). CDR3 sequence (DNA): TGTGCCAGCAGGAGGACAGTGAACACTGAAGCTTTCTTT. Protein: CASRRTVNTEAFF.

The J gene is TRBJ1-2, the V gene TRBV28; no definite D call. The germline CDR1 and CDR2 sequences are MDHEN and SYDVKM. The CDR3 spans 12 residues. V lost 3 bases and J 8 bases, leaving 10 bases between the germline ends. The chain's CDR3 is CASSFSARGYTF. For the CDR3, the DNA is TGTGCCAGCAGTTTTTCCGCGCGGGGCTACACCTTC.

CDR3 region: CASRGDSYNEQFF. CDR3 DNA sequence: TGTGCCAGCCGTGGGGACAGCTACAATGAGCAGTTCTTC. The chain employs TRBV11-2 and TRBJ2-1; the match to TRBD1 covers 7 bases. V was clipped by 8 bases and J by 3 bases; unmatched bases: 4. The CDR3 totals 13 residues. Looked up from germline, CDR1 is SGHAT and CDR2 is FQNNGV.

This clone showed up just once. The genes are TRBV2 and TRBJ1-1; TRBD1 matches at 9 bases. J was trimmed by 3 bases and V by 1 base; bases with no gene match: 0. The CDR3 sequence is 14 residues long. CDR1 and CDR2 from the germline V gene are SNHLY and FYNNEI. CDR3 in amino acids: CASSEGQGDTEAFF. The CDR3 DNA follows: TGTGCCAGCAGTGAAGGACAGGGGGACACTGAAGCTTTCTTT.

This clone was seen just once. This chain joins TRBV7-8 and TRBJ2-1; TRBD2 might be the D (5 bases). Germline CDR1 is SGHVS and CDR2 is FQNEAQ. Deletions cut 4 bases from V and 0 bases from J, with 10 bases between. The CDR3 contains 15 residues. The CDR3 loop is CASSYRTSSYNEQFF. The CDR3 DNA reads as TGTGCCAGCAGCTATCGTACTAGCTCCTACAATGAGCAGTTCTTC.

The V gene is TRBV11-3, the J gene TRBJ2-2, with a tentative D call TRBD1 (6 bases). The CDR3 runs to 15 residues. V lost 2 bases and J lost 5, with 12 bases in between. Per germline, CDR1 SGHNT and CDR2 YENEEA. The CDR3 DNA reads as TGTGCCAGCAGCTTAAGGCAGGGGCGAACCGGGGAGCTGTTTTTT. Amino acid sequence: CASSLRQGRTGELFF.

The rearrangement links TRBV5-6 to TRBJ2-3; D gene unclear. In germline, CDR1 is SGHDT, CDR2 YYEEEE. This CDR3 region has 15 residues. Trimming removed 7 bases from V and 3 bases from J, with 18 bases in between. CDR3 nucleotide sequence: TGTGCCAGCGACCTCCTAGGAGCTGGGACAGATACGCAGTATTTT. As protein: CASDLLGAGTDTQYF.

V is TRBV5-6 and J is TRBJ2-1; TRBD2 agrees at 8 bases. The CDR3 contains 14 residues. Trimming at V came to 5 bases and at J to 4 bases, leaving 5 bases not matched to a gene. Germline V lookup: CDR1 SGHDT, CDR2 YYEEEE. The CDR3 DNA reads TGTGCCAGCAGAACACTAGCGGAGTACAATGAGCAGTTCTTC. It is translated as CASRTLAEYNEQFF.